Below, 28 T cell receptor beta chains from the same sample are listed, as sequenced in a study of regulatory T cells in long-lasting Graves disease. Specified time point: persistent/refractory GD, antithyroid drugs over 5 years with positive TRAb. RNA extracted from PBMCs served as the sequencing template. Construction of the TCR beta libraries employed iRepertoire HTBI primers in conjunction with Arm-PCR of CDR3 regions. Using its own MiXCR run on the multiplex PCR reads, TCRdb lists one record per CDR3 protein. Of roughly 300,000 distinct CDR3 sequences in the sample, about 19% were seen once. This material consisted of peripheral blood mononuclear cells (PBMCs), taken when the disease was refractory, from a patient treated with antithyroid drugs. The receptors stem from a female donor with Graves disease.

There are a few counts of this clonotype. The chain joins TRBV28 to TRBJ2-3; TRBD2 is a possible D gene (5 bases). The CDR3 runs 13 residues. The V gene lost 5 bases and the J gene lost 0 bases, with 6 bases spanning the gap. The germline gives CDR1 MDHEN, CDR2 SYDVKM. CDR3 in DNA: TGTGCCAGCAGTAGCGGTAGCACAGATACGCAGTATTTT. Translated, it gives CASSSGSTDTQYF.

The V call is TRBV6-5, the J call TRBJ1-4; D is perhaps TRBD1 (6 bases). V shed 3 bases and J shed 0 bases, with 14 bases lying between them. The CDR3 is made up of 17 amino acids. The germline gives CDR1 MNHEY, CDR2 SVGAGI. The CDR3 DNA reads as TGTGCCAGCAGTTATCGGGGGACACAAGCAACTAATGAAAAACTGTTTTTT. Translated: CASSYRGTQATNEKLFF.

This rearrangement joins TRBV7-2 to TRBJ1-3; D remains ambiguous. This CDR3 spans 16 amino acids. Germline V gene lookup returns CDR1 SGHTA and CDR2 FQGNSA. The V end was cut by 1 base, the J end by 7 bases, with 17 bases between. CDR3 sequence reads: CASSLGSSQFANTIYF. The CDR3 DNA reads as TGTGCCAGCAGCTTAGGATCTAGCCAGTTCGCGAACACCATATATTTT.

This clonotype came up a few times. The rearrangement links TRBV27 to TRBJ1-1; TRBD1 aligns across 7 bases. Germline V CDR1 and CDR2: MNHEY, SMNVEV (reference sequence). V was clipped by 4 bases and J by 11 bases; unmatched bases: 22. The CDR3 length is 17 residues. The CDR3 nucleotides are TGTGCCAGCAGTTCCCGGCTGAGGGGGCGCGCCGCGGAGACGGCTTTCTTT. Translation gives CASSSRLRGRAAETAFF.

This clonotype appeared many times. The rearrangement links TRBV28 to TRBJ2-5; TRBD2 matches 7 bases. With V trimmed by 2 bases and J by 5 bases, 17 bases remained unmatched. Germline lookup yields CDR1 MDHEN and CDR2 SYDVKM. The CDR3 length is 18 residues. CDR3 protein: CASSLRRERFASRETQYF. CDR3 sequence (DNA): TGTGCCAGCAGTTTAAGGCGGGAGAGATTTGCCTCCCGGGAGACCCAGTACTTC.

V and J are TRBV20-1 and TRBJ1-5; unclear D gene. V lost 7 bases and J 6 bases, leaving 22 bases between the germline ends. This CDR3 region has 15 residues. Germline-derived CDR1 and CDR2 are DFQATT and SNEGSKA (reference sequence). Here the CDR3 reads CSVASDHYGSQPQHF. The CDR3 DNA reads as TGCAGTGTTGCGTCGGACCATTACGGGAGTCAGCCCCAGCATTTT.

This clonotype was counted at least ten times. The rearrangement uses TRBV28 and TRBJ1-2; possibly TRBD1 for D (6 bases). The CDR3 spans 11 residues. V lost 6 bases, J lost 7 bases, and 9 bases lay in between. Germline-derived CDR1 and CDR2 are MDHEN and SYDVKM. In DNA, the CDR3 is TGTGCCAGCAGAGGACAGTTTGGCTACACCTTC. It translates to CASRGQFGYTF.

The chain joins TRBV6-1 to TRBJ1-5; no clear D. CDR3 length: 10 residues. Germline lookup yields CDR1 MNHNS and CDR2 SASEGT. V was clipped by 9 bases and J by 9 bases, with 9 bases between them. CDR3 nucleotides: TGTGCCAGTTATTTGGGGCCCCAGCATTTT. This codes for CASYLGPQHF.

The rearrangement joins TRBV29-1 to TRBJ2-1, with a weak D call TRBD2 (5 bases). In germline, CDR1 is SQVTM, CDR2 ANQGSEA. Trimming removed 3 bases at V and 6 bases at J, with 12 bases between. This CDR3 is built from 13 residues. The CDR3 nucleotides read TGCAGCGTTGAGCGGGTCAGAAGCAATGAGCAGTTCTTC. Its protein product is CSVERVRSNEQFF.

This clonotype was found many times. This sequence joins TRBV7-8 and TRBJ2-2, with D maybe TRBD2 (5 bases). Trimming left V 8 bases short and J 4 bases short, with 17 bases between. Germline V gene sequence: CDR1 SGHVS, CDR2 FQNEAQ. This CDR3 is built from 15 residues. DNA for the CDR3: TGTGCCAGCTCATCGAGGGCCCGGGCCACCGGGGAGCTGTTTTTT. Protein product: CASSSRARATGELFF.

This clonotype has more than one count but fewer than ten. This chain links TRBV7-2 with TRBJ1-5; no clear D gene. From germline, CDR1 is SGHTA and CDR2 FQGNSA. The CDR3 contains 15 residues. The germline V and J ends were trimmed by 1 base and 3 bases, with 10 bases remaining between them. The CDR3 sequence: CASSLGAIPNQPQHF. CDR3 nucleotide sequence: TGTGCCAGCAGCTTAGGGGCCATCCCCAATCAGCCCCAGCATTTT.

This clonotype was seen at least ten times. This chain connects TRBV6-1 to TRBJ2-2, with 7 bases aligning to TRBD2. The germline V gene encodes CDR1 MNHNS and CDR2 SASEGT. V was clipped by 3 bases and J by 3 bases; unmatched bases: 4. There are 15 residues in the CDR3. DNA for the CDR3: TGTGCCAGCAGTGAGTTGGGGGGGTACACCGGGGAGCTGTTTTTT. This gives the protein CASSELGGYTGELFF.

The chain links TRBV30 to TRBJ1-6; weak D call: TRBD1 (5 bases). From germline, CDR1 is GTSNPN and CDR2 SVGIG (reference sequence). The CDR3 length is 16 residues. The germline V and J ends were trimmed by 1 base and 5 bases, with 15 bases remaining between them. In DNA form, the CDR3 reads TGTGCCTGGAGTGCAGACAGCCCTCGGGATAATTCACCCCTCCACTTT. Residues: CAWSADSPRDNSPLHF.

V usage is TRBV5-1 and J usage is TRBJ2-7, with no clear D. This CDR3 has 14 residues. CDR1 and CDR2 from the germline V gene are SGHRS and YFSETQ. V was cut by 0 bases and J by 0 bases, with 7 bases left in between. Here the CDR3 reads CASSLEASSYEQYF. The DNA of the CDR3 is TGCGCCAGCAGCTTGGAGGCCAGCTCCTACGAGCAGTACTTC.

The rearrangement uses TRBV15 and TRBJ2-2; D uncertain. Between the trimmed V and J ends, which lost 0 bases and 6 bases, there was a span of 5 bases. From germline, CDR1 is LNHNV and CDR2 YYDKDF (reference sequence). The CDR3 is 13 residues long. The CDR3 is CATSRERAGELFF. CDR3 DNA sequence: TGTGCCACCAGCAGAGAACGAGCCGGGGAGCTGTTTTTT.

The sample holds many counts of this clonotype. The chain recombines TRBV6-2 or TRBV6-3 with TRBJ1-1; 7 bases agree with TRBD1. Germline values: CDR1 MNHEY, CDR2 SVGEGT. The CDR3 is made up of 15 amino acids. V lost 2 bases, J lost 5 bases, and 8 bases stayed unmatched. The CDR3 DNA follows: TGTGCCAGCAGTTACGGGCCCACAGGGGTGACTGAAGCTTTCTTT. Translation gives CASSYGPTGVTEAFF.

This clonotype was recorded many times. This chain links TRBV7-2 with TRBJ1-2; D is unclear. V lost 3 bases to trimming and J lost 6 bases, with 11 bases between them. Germline CDR1 and CDR2: SGHTA and FQGNSA. CDR3 length equals 13 residues. The CDR3 loop reads CASSLLGYDGYTF. The CDR3, as DNA: TGTGCCAGCAGCTTGCTTGGTTACGATGGCTACACCTTC.

V is TRBV20-1 and J is TRBJ1-1; 7 bases match TRBD1. Germline V gene sequence: CDR1 DFQATT, CDR2 SNEGSKA (reference sequence). CDR3 length equals 13 residues. The J segment lost 3 bases and the V segment lost 3 bases, leaving 4 bases of the junction unmatched. The CDR3: CSASETGDTEAFF. CDR3 coding DNA: TGCAGTGCTAGTGAAACAGGGGACACTGAAGCTTTCTTT.

The V and J genes are TRBV4-1 and TRBJ2-7, with D maybe TRBD2 (5 bases). Germline-derived CDR1 and CDR2 are MGHRA and YSYEKL. This CDR3 comprises 18 residues. V was shortened by 1 base and J by 3 bases, with 22 bases between the two germline ends. CDR3 in DNA: TGCGCCAGCAGCCAAGGGGTCCGGCGGAGGAAGGAACACTACGAGCAGTACTTC. Translated, it gives CASSQGVRRRKEHYEQYF.

The rearrangement uses TRBV20-1 and TRBJ2-5; perhaps TRBD2 as D (6 bases). Germline assignment: CDR1 DFQATT and CDR2 SNEGSKA (reference sequence). This CDR3 is built from 15 residues. The V end was cut by 6 bases, the J end by 5 bases, with 22 bases between. CDR3 in amino acids: CSARGGILNGETQYF. The CDR3, as DNA: TGCAGTGCCCGAGGCGGGATCTTAAATGGGGAGACCCAGTACTTC.

There are a few counts of this clonotype. This sequence joins TRBV28 and TRBJ2-1; D unresolved. The ends were cut back, 4 bases at V and 3 bases at J, with 13 bases in the middle. The CDR3 runs to 15 residues. The V gene's germline CDR1 is MDHEN and CDR2 SYDVKM. The CDR3 protein is CASSSVNPDYNEQFF. The CDR3 nucleotides are TGTGCCAGCAGTTCTGTAAATCCCGACTACAATGAGCAGTTCTTC.

A few counts support this clonotype. The chain employs TRBV6-1 and TRBJ2-7, with 9 nucleotides matching TRBD1. The germline gives CDR1 MNHNS, CDR2 SASEGT. This CDR3 has 15 residues. Germline trimming cut 7 bases from V and 3 bases from J; bases unmatched to any gene: 10. CDR3 protein: CASTQSGTGNYEQYF. The CDR3 region has the DNA TGTGCCAGCACCCAAAGTGGGACAGGGAACTACGAGCAGTACTTC.

This clonotype was seen only a few times. This chain connects TRBV19 to TRBJ1-1; 10 bases are shared with TRBD1. Germline V lookup: CDR1 LNHDA, CDR2 SQIVND (reference sequence). This CDR3 is built from 17 residues. J was trimmed by 0 bases and V by 4 bases; bases with no gene match: 8. CDR3 loop: CASSTNRDRGVNTEAFF. The CDR3, as DNA: TGTGCCAGTAGTACAAACCGGGACAGGGGAGTGAACACTGAAGCTTTCTTT. The complete variable domain, with remaining parts taken from reference TRBV19 and TRBJ1-1, reads DGGITQSPKYLFRKEGQNVTLSCEQNLNHDAMYWYRQDPGQGLRLIYYSQIVNDFQKGDIAEGYSVSREKKESFPLTVTSAQKNPTAFYLCASSTNRDRGVNTEAFFGQGTRLTVV.

The chain joins TRBV7-2 to TRBJ2-2; D unresolved. Trimming cost V 5 bases and J 7 bases, with 17 bases left between them. CDR1 is SGHTA, CDR2 FQGNSA, per germline. The CDR3 is 15 amino acids. The CDR3 region is CASSPEINFIGELFF. For the CDR3, the DNA is TGTGCCAGCAGCCCGGAAATTAACTTCATCGGGGAGCTGTTTTTT. Full variable domain (remainder filled in from reference TRBV7-2 and TRBJ2-2): GAGVSQSPSNKVTEKGKDVELRCDPISGHTALYWYRQSLGQGLEFLIYFQGNSAPDKSGLPSDRFSAERTGGSVSTLTIQRTQQEDSAVYLCASSPEINFIGELFFGEGSRLTVL.

This clonotype showed up many times. This chain links TRBV28 with TRBJ1-2; TRBD1 is a possible D gene (5 bases). Trimming removed 3 bases at V and 4 bases at J, with 12 bases between. The CDR3 contains 14 residues. The germline V gene has CDR1 MDHEN and CDR2 SYDVKM. Here the CDR3 reads CASSLGPPTYGYTF. The CDR3 DNA follows: TGTGCCAGCAGTTTGGGGCCGCCGACCTATGGCTACACCTTC.

CDR3 nucleotides: TGTGCCAGCAGCCCCATACGGGACAGGGGTGACGAGCAGTACTTC. Protein sequence: CASSPIRDRGDEQYF. The gene calls are TRBV7-9 and TRBJ2-7; TRBD1 matches 10 bases. Per germline, CDR1 SEHNR and CDR2 FQNEAQ (reference sequence). The CDR3 sequence is 15 residues long. Trimming took 5 bases from V and 5 from J; bases not matched to a gene: 9. The variable domain in full, completed from reference TRBV7-9 and TRBJ2-7, reads DTGVSQNPRHKITKRGQNVTFRCDPISEHNRLYWYRQTLGQGPEFLTYFQNEAQLEKSRLLSDRFSAERPKGSFSTLEIQRTEQGDSAMYLCASSPIRDRGDEQYFGPGTRLTVT.

The table lists this clonotype with many counts. The chain combines TRBV6-1 with TRBJ2-7, with 10 nucleotides matching TRBD1. The CDR3 is made up of 14 amino acids. V trimming: 9 bases; J trimming: 3 bases; junction bases outside the gene matches: 8. Germline values: CDR1 MNHNS, CDR2 SASEGT. The CDR3 sequence is CASEPGQGYYEQYF. The CDR3 DNA reads as TGTGCCAGTGAACCGGGACAGGGGTACTACGAGCAGTACTTC.

This clonotype was counted at least ten times. The V call is TRBV2, the J call TRBJ1-1; 7 nucleotides align to TRBD1. The CDR3 loop spans 13 amino acids. CDR1 is SNHLY and CDR2 is FYNNEI in the germline V gene. Germline trimming cut 3 bases from V and 5 bases from J; bases unmatched to any gene: 3. CDR3 DNA sequence: TGTGCCAGCAGTGAGCAGGGGGAAACTGAAGCTTTCTTT. Encoded protein: CASSEQGETEAFF.